This T cell receptor beta chain was sequenced for a study of early T cells in non-severe SARS-CoV-2 infection. This clonotype showed up many times. The antigen is not known. TCRdb re-called the 5' RACE reads with MiXCR, one entry per CDR3 protein. The table records approximately 69,000 distinct CDR3 sequences, 12% of them present only once. Study-wide points: VDJdb matching skewed toward anti-spike CD8 responses, missing private and CD4 specificities.

The sequenced sample consisted of whole blood. This receptor was identified in an adult who was a healthcare worker with PCR-confirmed SARS-CoV-2 infection or an uninfected control (not recorded which).

CDR3 region: CASSPQTNSPLHF. The CDR3 nucleotides are TGTGCCAGCAGCCCCCAAACTAATTCACCCCTCCACTTT. The chain couples TRBV12-3 or TRBV12-4 to TRBJ1-6; D is unclear. The V gene lost 6 bases and the J gene lost 6 bases, with 9 bases spanning the gap. The length of the CDR3 is 13 residues.